This is a list of T cell receptor beta chains from one sample in a study of T cell repertoires in cytomegalovirus infection. TCRdb fed the reads into MiXCR, producing one record per CDR3 protein. In the table there are more than 95,000 distinct CDR3 sequences, roughly 32% of which are singletons. No antigen has been assigned to these receptors. Sequencing was performed on CD8+ T cells from cultured PBMCs, taken from culture after CMV antigen stimulation. Every receptor here comes from a human donor in good health (CMV status not recorded). Some clones in this sample may be carry-over from other donors' samples. Each CDR3 is given without its conserved first and last residue. D genes are given only for firm matches.

d_gene: TRBD1
len: 11
j_gene: TRBJ1-2
v_gene: TRBV7-6
CDR3aa: ASSTTGEYGYT

d_gene: .
len: 8
j_gene: TRBJ2-3
v_gene: TRBV2
CDR3aa: ASSGNTQY

d_gene: .
len: 13
j_gene: TRBJ1-2
v_gene: TRBV28
CDR3aa: ASRNQGSYTYGYT

d_gene: .
len: 12
j_gene: TRBJ1-6
v_gene: TRBV27
CDR3aa: ASWNTGMNSPLH

d_gene: TRBD2
len: 13
j_gene: TRBJ2-1
v_gene: TRBV6-6
CDR3aa: ASRASGHPSNEQF

d_gene: .
len: 13
j_gene: TRBJ1-1
v_gene: TRBV14
CDR3aa: ASSQVSTLGTEAF

d_gene: .
len: 13
j_gene: TRBJ1-2
v_gene: TRBV6-1
CDR3aa: ASSGRVSRDYGYT

d_gene: .
len: 11
j_gene: TRBJ1-1
v_gene: TRBV27
CDR3aa: ASSNTGNTEAF

d_gene: .
len: 10
j_gene: TRBJ2-7
v_gene: TRBV12-3/TRBV12-4
CDR3aa: ASAAGPYEQY

d_gene: TRBD1
len: 13
j_gene: TRBJ2-5
v_gene: TRBV12-3/TRBV12-4
CDR3aa: ASKTGTGLKETQY

d_gene: .
len: 11
j_gene: TRBJ2-3
v_gene: TRBV2
CDR3aa: ASRRDYTDTQY

d_gene: .
len: 16
j_gene: TRBJ1-5
v_gene: TRBV4-1
CDR3aa: ASSQVGGGVLSNQPQH

d_gene: .
len: 13
j_gene: TRBJ1-2
v_gene: TRBV2
CDR3aa: ASSEAPGTNYGYT

d_gene: .
len: 13
j_gene: TRBJ1-1
v_gene: TRBV19
CDR3aa: ASSMARIGDTEAF

d_gene: .
len: 14
j_gene: TRBJ1-5
v_gene: TRBV6-5
CDR3aa: ASSSSPSGATQPQH

d_gene: TRBD1
len: 13
j_gene: TRBJ1-2
v_gene: TRBV12-3/TRBV12-4
CDR3aa: ASSHTGGWGYGYT

d_gene: .
len: 11
j_gene: TRBJ2-1
v_gene: TRBV7-6
CDR3aa: ASQGGAYNEQF

d_gene: TRBD2
len: 15
j_gene: TRBJ2-1
v_gene: TRBV7-6
CDR3aa: ASRPGLALAFYNEQF

d_gene: .
len: 11
j_gene: TRBJ1-6
v_gene: TRBV7-4
CDR3aa: ASSLAGNSPLH

d_gene: .
len: 12
j_gene: TRBJ1-2
v_gene: TRBV6-2/TRBV6-3
CDR3aa: ASSYSADGRRYT

d_gene: .
len: 12
j_gene: TRBJ1-5
v_gene: TRBV6-6
CDR3aa: ASSYAEGNQPQH

d_gene: .
len: 13
j_gene: TRBJ2-3
v_gene: TRBV28
CDR3aa: ASSLGAASTDTQY

d_gene: .
len: 14
j_gene: TRBJ1-5
v_gene: TRBV6-1
CDR3aa: ASSSGTTGINQPQH